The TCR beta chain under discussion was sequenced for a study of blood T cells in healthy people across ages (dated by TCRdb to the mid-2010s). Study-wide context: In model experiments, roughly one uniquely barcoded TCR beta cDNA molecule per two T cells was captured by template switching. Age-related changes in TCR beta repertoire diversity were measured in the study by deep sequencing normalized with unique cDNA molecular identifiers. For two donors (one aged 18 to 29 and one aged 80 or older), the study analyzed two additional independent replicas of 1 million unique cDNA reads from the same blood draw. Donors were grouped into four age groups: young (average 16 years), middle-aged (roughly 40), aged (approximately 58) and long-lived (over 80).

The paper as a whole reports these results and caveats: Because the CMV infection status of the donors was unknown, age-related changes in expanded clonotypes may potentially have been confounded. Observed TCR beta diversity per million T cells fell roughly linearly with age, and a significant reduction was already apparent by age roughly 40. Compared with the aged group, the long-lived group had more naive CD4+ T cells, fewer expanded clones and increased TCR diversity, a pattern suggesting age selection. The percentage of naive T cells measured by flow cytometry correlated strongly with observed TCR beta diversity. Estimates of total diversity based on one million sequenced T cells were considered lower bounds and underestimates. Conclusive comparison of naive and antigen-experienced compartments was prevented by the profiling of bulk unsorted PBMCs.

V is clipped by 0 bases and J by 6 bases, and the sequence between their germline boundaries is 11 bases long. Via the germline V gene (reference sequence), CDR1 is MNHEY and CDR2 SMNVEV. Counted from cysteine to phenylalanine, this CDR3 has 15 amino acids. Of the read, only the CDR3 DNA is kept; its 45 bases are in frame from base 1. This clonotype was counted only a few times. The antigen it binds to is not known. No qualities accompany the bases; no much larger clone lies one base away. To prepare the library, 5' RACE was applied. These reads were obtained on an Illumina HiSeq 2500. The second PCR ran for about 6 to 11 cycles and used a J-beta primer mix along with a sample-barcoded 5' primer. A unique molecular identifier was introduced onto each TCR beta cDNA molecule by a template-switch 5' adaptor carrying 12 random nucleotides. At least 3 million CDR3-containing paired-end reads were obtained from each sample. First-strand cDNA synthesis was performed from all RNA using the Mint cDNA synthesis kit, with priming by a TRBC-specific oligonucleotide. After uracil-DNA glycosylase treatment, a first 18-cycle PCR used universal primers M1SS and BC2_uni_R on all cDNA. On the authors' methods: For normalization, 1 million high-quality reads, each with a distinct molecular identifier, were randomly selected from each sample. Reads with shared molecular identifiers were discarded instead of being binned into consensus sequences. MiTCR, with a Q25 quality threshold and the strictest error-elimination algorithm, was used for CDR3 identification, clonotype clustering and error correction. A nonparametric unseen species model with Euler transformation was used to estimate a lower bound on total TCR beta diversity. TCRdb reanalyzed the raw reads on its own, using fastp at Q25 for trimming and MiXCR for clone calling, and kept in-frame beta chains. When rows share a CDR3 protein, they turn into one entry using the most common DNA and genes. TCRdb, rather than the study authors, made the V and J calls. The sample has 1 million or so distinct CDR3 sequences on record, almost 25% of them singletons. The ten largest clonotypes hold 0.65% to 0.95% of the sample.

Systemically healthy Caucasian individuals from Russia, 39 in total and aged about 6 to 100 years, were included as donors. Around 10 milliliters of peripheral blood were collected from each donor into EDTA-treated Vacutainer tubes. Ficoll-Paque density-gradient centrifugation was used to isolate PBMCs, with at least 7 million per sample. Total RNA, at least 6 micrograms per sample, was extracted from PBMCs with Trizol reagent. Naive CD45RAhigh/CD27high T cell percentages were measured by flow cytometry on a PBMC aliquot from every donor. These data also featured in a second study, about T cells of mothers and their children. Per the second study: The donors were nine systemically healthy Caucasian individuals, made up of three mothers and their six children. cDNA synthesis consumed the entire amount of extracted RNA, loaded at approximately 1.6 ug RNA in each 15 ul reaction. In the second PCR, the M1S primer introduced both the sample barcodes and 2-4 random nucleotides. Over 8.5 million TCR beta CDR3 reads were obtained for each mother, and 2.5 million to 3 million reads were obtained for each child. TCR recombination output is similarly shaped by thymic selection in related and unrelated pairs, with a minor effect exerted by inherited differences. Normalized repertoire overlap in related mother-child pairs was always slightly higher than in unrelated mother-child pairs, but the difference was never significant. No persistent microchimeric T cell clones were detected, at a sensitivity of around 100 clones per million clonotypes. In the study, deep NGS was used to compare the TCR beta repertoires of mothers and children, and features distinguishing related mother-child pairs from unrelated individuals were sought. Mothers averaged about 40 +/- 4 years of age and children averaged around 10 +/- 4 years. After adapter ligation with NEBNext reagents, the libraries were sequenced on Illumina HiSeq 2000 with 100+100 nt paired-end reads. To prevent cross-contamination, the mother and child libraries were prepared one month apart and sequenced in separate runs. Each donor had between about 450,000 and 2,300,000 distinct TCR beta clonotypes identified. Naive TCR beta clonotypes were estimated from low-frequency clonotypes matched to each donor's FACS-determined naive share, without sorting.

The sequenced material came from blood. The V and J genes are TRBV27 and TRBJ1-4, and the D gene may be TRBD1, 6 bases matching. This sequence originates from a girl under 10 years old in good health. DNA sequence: TGTGCCAGCAGTTTATCAAACAGGGCATATGAAAAACTGTTTTTT. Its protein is CASSLSNRAYEKLFF.